This T cell receptor beta chain was recorded in a study of T cell changes during pregnancy in multiple sclerosis. The protocol was immunoSEQ multiplex PCR, while the TCRdb copy is restricted to in-frame clones and leaves out a portion. Among 40,000 to 50,000 clones listed, roughly 84% were seen once. Per the germline V gene, CDR1 is MDHEN and CDR2 is SYDVKM. This CDR3 comprises 13 residues. Trimming left V 4 bases short and J 5 bases short, with 11 bases between. This specimen was CD4+ T cells from peripheral blood mononuclear cells, taken before pregnancy. V usage is TRBV28 and J usage is TRBJ1-2; D not resolved. This sequence originates from a female donor with multiple sclerosis, enrolled in a pregnancy study. The CDR3 DNA follows: TGTGCCAGCAGTTCAGGATCCACATATGGCTACACCTTC. As protein: CASSSGSTYGYTF.